These 15 T cell receptor beta chains were all obtained from the same sample, sequenced in a study of blood T cells in healthy people across ages. Primers used in a second PCR of roughly 7 to 11 cycles were a sample-barcoded 5' primer and a J-beta primer mix. TCRdb analysed the 5' RACE reads with MiXCR anew, one entry per CDR3 protein. The profile shows 650,000 to 700,000 distinct CDR3 sequences, about 30% of them singletons. The sequencing sample was made of blood. These receptors were taken from a woman of 80 years or more in good health.

The chain employs TRBV15 and TRBJ2-7, with D possibly matching TRBD2 (5 bases). CDR3 length equals 13 residues. Germline V gene sequence: CDR1 LNHNV, CDR2 YYDKDF (reference sequence). Trimming stripped 0 bases from V and 6 bases from J, with 9 bases between. CDR3 region: CATSRDLGSEQYF. The CDR3 nucleotides read TGTGCCACCAGCAGAGATCTAGGGAGCGAGCAGTACTTC.

This clonotype was detected only a few times. V is TRBV30 and J is TRBJ2-3; D not resolved. There are 11 residues in the CDR3. The germline V and J ends were trimmed by 2 bases and 6 bases, with 6 bases remaining between them. Germline V lookup: CDR1 GTSNPN, CDR2 SVGIG (reference sequence). CDR3: CAWSHKDTQYF. The CDR3 nucleotides are TGTGCCTGGAGTCACAAGGATACGCAGTATTTT.

The chain recombines TRBV20-1 with TRBJ1-3, with a tentative D call TRBD1 (5 bases). Germline CDR1 DFQATT, CDR2 SNEGSKA (reference sequence). V was cut by 6 bases and J by 0 bases, with 15 bases left in between. The CDR3 runs 15 residues. The CDR3 reads CSAPDTGPSGNTIYF. The CDR3 DNA reads as TGCAGTGCGCCGGACACGGGGCCCTCTGGAAACACCATATATTTT.

There are many counts of this clonotype. This chain uses TRBV20-1 with TRBJ2-3; 8 bases are shared with TRBD1. Per the germline V gene, CDR1 is DFQATT and CDR2 is SNEGSKA (reference sequence). The CDR3 consists of 14 residues. Unmatched junction bases numbered 7, after V lost 6 bases and J lost 2 bases. The CDR3 reads CSAYYRGTTDTQYF. The CDR3 nucleotides read TGCAGTGCATACTACAGGGGGACCACAGATACGCAGTATTTT.

On this clonotype itself: Possible read error: a much larger clone is one base away. The chain couples TRBV5-1 to TRBJ2-5; 9 bases are shared with TRBD2. V was pared by 0 bases and J by 11 bases, with 11 bases of the junction left unmatched. This CDR3 comprises 15 residues. Germline CDR1 is SGHRS and CDR2 is YFSETQ. The CDR3 spells CASSLDPSGVNEQYF. The CDR3 DNA sequence: TGCGCCAGCAGCTTGGATCCTAGCGGGGTAAATGAGCAGTACTTC.

This clonotype showed up just a few times. The chain combines TRBV5-1 with TRBJ2-3, with 10 bases lining up with TRBD1. This CDR3 comprises 16 residues. The V segment lost 1 base and the J segment 2 bases; nucleotides outside the gene matches: 4. The V gene's germline CDR1 is SGHRS and CDR2 YFSETQ. CDR3 sequence (DNA): TGCGCCAGCAGCTTGCCCGGGACAGGGGTCACAGATACGCAGTATTTT. It yields the protein CASSLPGTGVTDTQYF. Filled out from reference TRBV5-1 and TRBJ2-3, the complete variable domain reads KAGVTQTPRYLIKTRGQQVTLSCSPISGHRSVSWYQQTPGQGLQFLFEYFSETQRNKGNFPGRFSGRQFSNSRSEMNVSTLELGDSALYLCASSLPGTGVTDTQYFGPGTRLTVL.

This clonotype was counted ten times or more. The V and J genes are TRBV29-1 and TRBJ1-2, with D perhaps TRBD1 (5 bases). CDR3 length: 11 amino acids. V was trimmed by 3 bases and J by 7 bases, leaving 9 bases between them. Germline CDR1 reads SQVTM; CDR2 reads ANQGSEA. CDR3 bases: TGCAGCGTTGATCGTGGGACTGGCTACACCTTC. Its translation is CSVDRGTGYTF. The full variable domain, with the rest looked up from reference TRBV29-1 and TRBJ1-2, is SAVISQKPSRDICQRGTSLTIQCQVDSQVTMMFWYRQQPGQSLTLIATANQGSEATYESGFVIDKFPISRPNLTFSTLTVSNMSPEDSSIYLCSVDRGTGYTFGSGTRLTVV.

The rearrangement links TRBV20-1 to TRBJ1-1; D perhaps matches TRBD1 (5 bases). The V and J ends lost 3 bases and 8 bases respectively, with 13 bases between them. Per germline, CDR1 DFQATT and CDR2 SNEGSKA (reference sequence). This CDR3 is 12 amino acids long. The CDR3 spells CSASLVQGEAFF. The CDR3 region has the DNA TGCAGTGCTAGTCTCGTGCAGGGCGAAGCTTTCTTT.

This chain connects TRBV20-1 to TRBJ2-7, with TRBD2 as a possible D gene (5 bases). Judging by the DNA end, TRBJ2-5 fits better; the J call may be wrong. CDR3 size: 13 residues. Germline CDR1 is DFQATT and CDR2 is SNEGSKA (reference sequence). The CDR3 loop reads CSAPRPGKETQYF. In DNA form, the CDR3 reads TGCAGTGCTCCACGACCCGGGAAAGAGACCCAGTACTTC.

As to this clonotype: Because the CDR3 is missing its conserved closing phenylalanine or tryptophan, this is likely a read error. The CDR3 spells CASSPNQGGETQYL. CDR3 DNA: TGTGCCAGCTCACCAAACCAGGGCGGAGAGACCCAGTACCTC. The chain joins TRBV18 to TRBJ2-5, with D perhaps matching TRBD1 (5 bases). The V end was cut by 2 bases, the J end by 4 bases, with 11 bases between. Germline V CDR1 and CDR2: KGHSH, LQKENI. There are 14 residues in the CDR3.

This clonotype has only a few counts. The gene calls are TRBV30 and TRBJ2-5; 9 bases are a match to TRBD1. Trimming at V came to 5 bases and at J to 1 base, leaving 8 bases not matched to a gene. Looked up from germline, CDR1 is GTSNPN and CDR2 is SVGIG (reference sequence). The CDR3 contains 15 residues. CDR3 sequence: CAWATGTGLQETQYF. CDR3 nucleotides: TGTGCCTGGGCCACCGGGACAGGGCTCCAAGAGACCCAGTACTTC.

The chain has TRBV7-2 and TRBJ2-1, with D hard to call. In germline, CDR1 is SGHTA, CDR2 FQGNSA. The CDR3 is 13 residues long. V gave up 0 bases and J gave up 8 bases, with 8 bases separating them. CDR3 coding DNA: TGTGCCAGCAGCTTAGCCCAAGTATATGAGCAGTTCTTC. Amino acid sequence: CASSLAQVYEQFF.

Turning to this clonotype: This may stem from a read error, because a much larger clone lies one nucleotide away. The chain links TRBV6-2 or TRBV6-3 to TRBJ2-5; 7 positions agree with TRBD1. The CDR3 loop spans 14 amino acids. V trimming: 6 bases; J trimming: 1 base; junction bases outside the gene matches: 5. Germline loops: CDR1 MNHEY, CDR2 SVGEGT. The CDR3 sequence is CASRYRDSQETQYF. In DNA, the CDR3 is TGTGCCAGCAGGTACCGGGACAGCCAAGAGACCCAGTACTTC.

As for this clonotype: A single base separates this from a much larger clone, so it may be a read error. The genes are TRBV11-3 and TRBJ2-7, with a weak D call TRBD1 (7 bases). This CDR3 is built from 12 residues. CDR1 is SGHNT and CDR2 is YENEEA in the germline V gene. This CDR3 reads CTSSFQGGEQYF. In DNA, the CDR3 is TGTACCAGCAGCTTCCAGGGGGGCGAGCAGTACTTC.

This clonotype has at least ten counts. The chain has TRBV7-7 and TRBJ2-5, with 13 bases aligning to TRBD2. CDR3 size: 16 residues. The germline gives CDR1 SSHAT, CDR2 FNYEAQ (reference sequence). V trimming: 5 bases; J trimming: 5 bases; junction bases outside the gene matches: 8. CDR3 nucleotide sequence: TGTGCCAGCAGCCAACCTCGGACTAGCGGGGGTGAGACCCAGTACTTC. This translates into CASSQPRTSGGETQYF.